Shown below are 20 T cell receptor beta chains from a single sample sequenced in a study of PD-1 blockade in classical Hodgkin lymphoma. Following autologous stem cell transplantation, relapse occurred in every patient, and exposure to brentuximab vedotin varied. Assay: immunoSEQ multiplex PCR; the TCRdb copy retains only in-frame clones and omits some. Of tens of thousands of clones in the sample, over 60% are singletons; the top ten hold about a sixth. Sequencing used peripheral blood mononuclear cells (PBMCs), obtained before the second cycle of nivolumab. These receptors came from a human donor with classical Hodgkin lymphoma.

This chain connects TRBV15 to TRBJ1-1; maybe TRBD1 (6 bases). Germline V gene sequence: CDR1 LNHNV, CDR2 YYDKDF (reference sequence). The CDR3 totals 13 residues. V was trimmed by 1 base and J by 5 bases, leaving 8 bases between them. CDR3 DNA: TGTGCCACCAGCAGAGGTACAGGGACTGAAGCTTTCTTT. Translating gives CATSRGTGTEAFF.

This clone appeared once. The junction shows a germline mismatch at one end, possibly a read error. This chain connects TRBV7-7 to TRBJ2-5; 13 positions agree with TRBD2. The CDR3 has 16 residues. The germline gives CDR1 SSHAT, CDR2 FNYEAQ (reference sequence). The CDR3 reads CASSLGLAGRRETQYF. The CDR3 DNA is TGTGCTAGCAGCTTGGGACTAGCGGGACGGAGGGAGACCCAGTACTTC.

The V call is TRBV6-5, the J call TRBJ2-3, with D possibly matching TRBD1 (5 bases). This CDR3 comprises 15 residues. CDR1 and CDR2 from the germline V gene are MNHEY and SVGAGI. Trimming took off 5 bases at V and 8 bases at J, with 20 bases between the two ends. The CDR3 loop is CASSGAQGEVGTQYF. CDR3 sequence (DNA): TGTGCCAGCAGTGGGGCCCAAGGGGAAGTCGGTACGCAGTATTTT.

The chain carries TRBV6-1 and TRBJ2-7, with 11 bases lining up with TRBD2. CDR3 length: 14 amino acids. After removal of 8 bases from V and 4 bases from J, the junction contained 7 bases not matched to a gene. The germline V gene encodes CDR1 MNHNS and CDR2 SASEGT. CDR3 in amino acids: CASAGTSGQYEQYF. DNA of the CDR3: TGTGCCAGCGCTGGGACTAGCGGACAATACGAGCAGTACTTC.

The chain uses TRBV7-6 and TRBJ2-5; 12 bases line up with TRBD2. V was clipped by 6 bases and J by 4 bases; unmatched bases: 12. Germline V gene sequence: CDR1 SGHVS, CDR2 FNYEAQ. The CDR3 is 17 amino acids. CDR3 nucleotides: TGTGCCAGCAGTTTGCCGGGGACTAGCGGGTTCCGAGAGACCCAGTACTTC. As protein: CASSLPGTSGFRETQYF.

The chain uses TRBV9 and TRBJ1-1; D may be TRBD1 (6 bases). Germline V lookup: CDR1 SGDLS, CDR2 YYNGEE. V lost 4 bases, J lost 4 bases, and 14 bases lay in between. The CDR3 length is 14 residues. The CDR3 DNA is TGTGCCAGCAGCCACGGACAGCGGGCCACTGAAGCTTTCTTT. It is translated as CASSHGQRATEAFF.

This clone occurred once. V and J are TRBV7-2 and TRBJ2-7; 10 bases fit TRBD1. The CDR3 length is 15 residues. Germline CDR1 and CDR2: SGHTA and FQGNSA. V shed 1 base, J shed 0 bases, and the junction held 0 bases outside the gene matches. For the CDR3, the DNA is TGTGCCAGCAGCTTAGGGACAGGGGGCTCCTACGAGCAGTACTTC. It codes for CASSLGTGGSYEQYF.

This clone showed up just a few times. The J gene is TRBJ2-7, the V gene TRBV11-2; possibly TRBD2 for D (5 bases). Germline V gene data show CDR1 as SGHAT and CDR2 as FQNNGV. The V and J ends lost 0 bases and 4 bases respectively, with 25 bases between them. The CDR3 consists of 19 residues. The CDR3 here is CASSLDRDSTMRDIYEQYF. The CDR3 DNA reads TGTGCCAGCAGCTTAGATCGGGATTCGACTATGCGTGATATATACGAGCAGTACTTC.

This clone was seen only once. This chain connects TRBV7-3 to TRBJ2-5, with D tentatively TRBD1 (5 bases). The CDR3 contains 18 residues. Germline CDR1 and CDR2: SGHTA and FQGTGA. Trimming removed 3 bases at V and 1 base at J, with 21 bases between. DNA for the CDR3: TGTGCCAGCAGCTTGGGGCTGGCAGATTCTCACCTCCAAGAGACCCAGTACTTC. Translation: CASSLGLADSHLQETQYF.

Remarks on this clone: The junction differs from germline at one of its ends, possibly a read error. V gene TRBV19 combines with J gene TRBJ1-5; D is unclear. The CDR3 runs to 13 residues. Germline V gives CDR1 LNHDA, CDR2 SQIVND (reference sequence). The CDR3 loop reads CASSTTSNLPQHF. The CDR3 DNA follows: TGTGCCAGTAGTACAACCTCTAATCTGCCCCAGCATTTT. Full variable domain (missing parts from reference TRBV19 and TRBJ1-5): DGGITQSPKYLFRKEGQNVTLSCEQNLNHDAMYWYRQDPGQGLRLIYYSQIVNDFQKGDIAEGYSVSREKKESFPLTVTSAQKNPTAFYLCASSTTSNLPQHFGDGTRLSIL.

The J gene is TRBJ1-1, the V gene TRBV28; the D is unclear. V lost 10 bases and J lost 11, with 17 bases in between. The germline gives CDR1 MDHEN, CDR2 SYDVKM. The CDR3 is 11 amino acids. The CDR3 reads CATLGLVDAFF. The CDR3 nucleotides read TGTGCCACCCTAGGTCTGGTGGATGCTTTCTTT.

V gene TRBV19 combines with J gene TRBJ2-7; 13 nucleotides agree with TRBD2. The CDR3 has 17 amino acids. CDR1 is LNHDA and CDR2 is SQIVND in the germline V gene (reference sequence). The J segment lost 2 bases and the V segment lost 3 bases, leaving 7 bases of the junction unmatched. In nucleotides, the CDR3 is TGTGCCAGTAGTATTCGGACTAGCGGGAGCATCGCCTACGAGCAGTACTTC. Translated, it gives CASSIRTSGSIAYEQYF.

The chain carries TRBV6-4 and TRBJ2-3, with a tentative D call TRBD1 (6 bases). The CDR3 is 13 amino acids. Germline V gene data show CDR1 as MRHNA and CDR2 as SNTAGT. V was clipped by 1 base and J by 6 bases, with 8 bases between them. The CDR3 here is CASSDLRGDTQYF. The CDR3 region has the DNA TGTGCCAGCAGTGACTTAAGGGGGGATACGCAGTATTTT.

The chain carries TRBV5-1 and TRBJ2-5; TRBD2 matches 9 bases. The length of the CDR3 is 16 residues. V trimming: 0 bases; J trimming: 7 bases; junction bases outside the gene matches: 10. Germline CDR1 SGHRS, CDR2 YFSETQ. Written as DNA, the CDR3 is TGCGCCAGCAGCTTGGCTAGCGGGACCTCGGGAGGGACCCAGTACTTC. Protein sequence: CASSLASGTSGGTQYF.

This sequence joins TRBV27 and TRBJ2-1, with 16 positions matching TRBD2. Germline CDR1 MNHEY, CDR2 SMNVEV (reference sequence). The CDR3 is 19 amino acids. V lost 6 bases to trimming and J lost 4 bases; unmatched junction nucleotides: 12. The CDR3 DNA sequence: TGTGCCAGCAGGGCTGCAGGGGGACTAGCGGGAGGGACTTACAATGAGCAGTTCTTC. Its protein product is CASRAAGGLAGGTYNEQFF.

This chain uses TRBV6-6 with TRBJ2-2; 12 nucleotides align to TRBD2. J was trimmed by 7 bases and V by 5 bases; bases with no gene match: 8. Per the germline V gene, CDR1 is MNHNY and CDR2 is SVGAGI (reference sequence). This CDR3 region has 16 residues. The CDR3 reads CASSTLAGGPGGELFF. The CDR3 DNA reads TGTGCCAGCAGTACTCTAGCGGGAGGGCCTGGCGGGGAGCTGTTTTTT.

J is TRBJ2-6 and V is TRBV10-3; 13 bases are shared with TRBD2. In germline, CDR1 is ENHRY, CDR2 SYGVKD. Unmatched junction bases numbered 12, after V lost 3 bases and J lost 10 bases. The CDR3 contains 18 residues. The DNA for the CDR3 is TGTGCCATCAGTGACCAGGGACTAGCGGGAATCCGGGGTAACGTCCTGACTTTC. Translating gives CAISDQGLAGIRGNVLTF.

V gene TRBV18 combines with J gene TRBJ1-1; 8 bases line up with TRBD1. Germline-derived CDR1 and CDR2 are KGHSH and LQKENI. V dropped 2 bases and J dropped 5; count of bases not matched to a gene: 4. CDR3 size: 14 residues. CDR3 sequence (DNA): TGTGCCAGCTCACCAACAGGGGGTTGGACTGAAGCTTTCTTT. Translated, it gives CASSPTGGWTEAFF.

The gene calls are TRBV7-8 and TRBJ2-7; TRBD2 matches at 16 bases. The trim removed 4 bases at V and 4 bases at J, leaving 10 bases unmatched. CDR1 is SGHVS, CDR2 FQNEAQ, per germline. The CDR3 covers 18 residues. The CDR3 bases are TGTGCCAGCAGCTCCGGGACTAGCGGGAGGGCCGGGGCTTACGAGCAGTACTTC. Translating it yields CASSSGTSGRAGAYEQYF.

The gene calls are TRBV7-8 and TRBJ2-1; a possible D gene is TRBD1 (6 bases). Germline V gives CDR1 SGHVS, CDR2 FQNEAQ. The CDR3 consists of 16 residues. Deletions cut 5 bases from V and 0 bases from J, with 14 bases between. CDR3 sequence: CASSPRQGPSYNEQFF. The CDR3 DNA follows: TGTGCCAGCAGCCCCCGCCAGGGGCCCTCCTACAATGAGCAGTTCTTC.